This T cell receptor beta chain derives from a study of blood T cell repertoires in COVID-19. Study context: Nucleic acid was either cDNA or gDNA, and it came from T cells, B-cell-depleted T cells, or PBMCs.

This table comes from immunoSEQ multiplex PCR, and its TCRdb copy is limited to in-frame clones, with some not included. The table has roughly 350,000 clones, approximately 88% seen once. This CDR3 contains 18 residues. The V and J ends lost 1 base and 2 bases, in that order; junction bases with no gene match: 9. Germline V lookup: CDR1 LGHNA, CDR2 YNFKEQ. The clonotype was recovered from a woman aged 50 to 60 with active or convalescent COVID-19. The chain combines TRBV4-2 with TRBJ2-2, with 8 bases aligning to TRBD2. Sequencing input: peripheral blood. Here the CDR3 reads CASSQVFASGLNTGELFF. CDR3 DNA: TGTGCCAGCAGCCAAGTTTTTGCTAGCGGGCTTAACACCGGGGAGCTGTTTTTT.